The next 19 T cell receptor beta chains were all read from a single sample in a study of blood T cell repertoires in COVID-19. The data were produced by immunoSEQ multiplex PCR, yet TCRdb's version contains in-frame clones alone and is incomplete. The repertoire has about 180,000 clones, about 80% of them found once; the top ten carry approximately 15%. The sample comprised PBMCs or T cells enriched from blood (not recorded which). The receptors originated from a man between 60 and 70 years old who had been exposed to COVID-19.

This clone has a handful of counts. This chain links TRBV27 with TRBJ1-6, with unresolved D. V lost 0 bases and J lost 9, with 9 bases in between. CDR1 MNHEY and CDR2 SMNVEV come from the germline V gene (reference sequence). The CDR3 is 14 amino acids. The CDR3 DNA reads as TGTGCCAGCAGTTTATCAGGGAGAGGTTCACCCCTCCACTTT. Encoded protein: CASSLSGRGSPLHF.

In its sample, this clone was seen once. Other nucleotide sequences in the sample specify the same CDR3. This chain uses TRBV6-2 or TRBV6-3 with TRBJ2-1, with TRBD2 matching over 9 bases. Germline assignment: CDR1 MNHEY and CDR2 SVGEGT. The CDR3 runs to 15 residues. The ends lost 2 bases at V and 4 bases at J; junction bases unmatched: 3. The CDR3, as DNA: TGTGCCAGCAGTTACGGCCTAGCGGGATACAATGAGCAGTTCTTC. Amino acid sequence: CASSYGLAGYNEQFF.

The chain employs TRBV5-4 and TRBJ1-1; weak D call: TRBD1 (5 bases). The CDR3 is made up of 15 amino acids. Germline V gene sequence: CDR1 SGHNT, CDR2 YYREEE (reference sequence). V gave up 0 bases and J gave up 6 bases, with 15 bases separating them. CDR3 in amino acids: CASSLEMQGGAEAFF. As DNA, the CDR3 is TGTGCCAGCAGCTTGGAGATGCAGGGCGGCGCTGAAGCTTTCTTT.

The chain couples TRBV24-1 to TRBJ2-1, with 7 bases fitting TRBD1. The CDR3 has 12 residues. With 6 bases clipped from V and 8 bases from J, the junction kept 3 bases outside the gene matches. The germline V gene encodes CDR1 KGHDR and CDR2 SFDVKD. The CDR3 nucleotides read TGTGCCACCAGTTACAGGGGCTATGAGCAGTTCTTC. Translating gives CATSYRGYEQFF.

This clone has only one observation. The chain carries TRBV5-4 and TRBJ2-7; D may be TRBD1 (7 bases). The CDR3 is 16 amino acids. Germline values: CDR1 SGHNT, CDR2 YYREEE (reference sequence). The V end lost 2 bases, the J end lost 0 bases, and 15 bases lay between the germline ends. DNA of the CDR3: TGTGCCAGCAGCTTCCCAGGGGGGCGTAGCTCCTACGAGCAGTACTTC. Translation gives CASSFPGGRSSYEQYF.

This chain connects TRBV19 to TRBJ1-1; 8 nucleotides match TRBD1. After removal of 5 bases from V and 6 bases from J, the junction contained 8 bases not matched to a gene. CDR1 is LNHDA, CDR2 SQIVND, per germline (reference sequence). The CDR3 is 14 residues long. The CDR3 protein is CASSASTGASEAFF. The CDR3 nucleotides read TGTGCCAGTAGTGCCTCGACAGGGGCATCTGAAGCTTTCTTT.

The chain recombines TRBV6-5 with TRBJ2-2; tentatively, D is TRBD1 (6 bases). Germline CDR1 and CDR2: MNHEY and SVGAGI. The CDR3 has 16 residues. V shed 2 bases and J shed 3 bases, with 13 bases lying between them. Written as DNA, the CDR3 is TGTGCCAGCAGTTACGGCATGGGGGCAGACACCGGGGAGCTGTTTTTT. Its translation is CASSYGMGADTGELFF.

This chain joins TRBV3-1 (or the pseudogene TRBV3-2) and TRBJ2-5; 12 nucleotides match TRBD2. This CDR3 comprises 15 residues. The V and J ends lost 4 bases and 4 bases, in that order; junction bases with no gene match: 4. Germline CDR1 LGHDT, CDR2 YNNKEL (reference sequence). The CDR3 DNA reads TGTGCCAGCAGCCGGGGACTAGCGGGCACAGAGACCCAGTACTTC. It encodes CASSRGLAGTETQYF.

Remarks on this clone: The junction shows a germline mismatch at one end, possibly a read error. V and J are TRBV19 and TRBJ2-1; 8 positions match TRBD1. The CDR3 spans 17 residues. The germline CDR1 and CDR2 sequences are LNHDA and SQIVND (reference sequence). The CDR3 loop reads CASSISPRRGRYSEQFF. The CDR3 DNA reads TGTGCCAGTAGTATCAGCCCCCGCAGGGGGCGGTACAGTGAGCAGTTCTTC.

The V gene is TRBV27, the J gene TRBJ1-6; TRBD1 matches at 8 bases. V was pared by 6 bases and J by 4 bases, with 2 bases of the junction left unmatched. The germline CDR1 and CDR2 sequences are MNHEY and SMNVEV (reference sequence). The CDR3 length is 14 residues. The CDR3 sequence is CASRGTGYNSPLHF. The CDR3 region has the DNA TGTGCCAGCAGGGGGACAGGTTATAATTCACCCCTCCACTTT.

The chain uses TRBV5-1 and TRBJ2-2, with 9 bases identical to TRBD2. After removal of 2 bases from V and 0 bases from J, the junction contained 5 bases not matched to a gene. The CDR3 totals 17 residues. CDR1 SGHRS and CDR2 YFSETQ come from the germline V gene. CDR3 bases: TGCGCCAGCAGCTTTGCGGGAGGGACCGCGAACACCGGGGAGCTGTTTTTT. This encodes CASSFAGGTANTGELFF.

The CDR3 DNA reads as TGTGCCAGCAGACCCCGGACTCTACCTGATACGCAGTATTTT. The encoded protein is CASRPRTLPDTQYF. The genes are TRBV7-2 and TRBJ2-3, with D possibly being TRBD2 (5 bases). CDR3 length equals 14 residues. V was clipped by 6 bases and J by 6 bases, with 16 bases between them. Looked up from germline, CDR1 is SGHTA and CDR2 is FQGNSA.

V is TRBV5-1 and J is TRBJ2-7; TRBD2 matches at 10 bases. This CDR3 spans 16 amino acids. Germline CDR1 reads SGHRS; CDR2 reads YFSETQ. V dropped 4 bases and J dropped 4; count of bases not matched to a gene: 11. CDR3 protein: CASSPGLAQGLYEQYF. As DNA, the CDR3 is TGCGCCAGCAGCCCGGGACTAGCGCAAGGGCTTTACGAGCAGTACTTC.

This rearrangement joins TRBV11-3 to TRBJ1-1; TRBD1 aligns across 9 bases. V was pared by 5 bases and J by 0 bases, with 10 bases of the junction left unmatched. The CDR3 has 17 residues. Germline assignment: CDR1 SGHNT and CDR2 YENEEA. CDR3 sequence reads: CASSKGGTGILNTEAFF. The CDR3 DNA sequence: TGTGCCAGCAGCAAAGGCGGGACAGGGATTTTGAACACTGAAGCTTTCTTT.

The chain couples TRBV19 to TRBJ1-6; the match to TRBD1 covers 7 bases. Germline CDR1 is LNHDA and CDR2 is SQIVND (reference sequence). The junction had 10 bases not matched to a gene; V was cut back by 7 bases and J by 10 bases. This CDR3 spans 14 amino acids. The CDR3 DNA follows: TGTGCCAGTACTAGACAGGGCCCGGAATCACCCCTCCACTTT. It specifies CASTRQGPESPLHF.

The chain uses TRBV25-1 and TRBJ2-5; TRBD2 matches at 15 bases. The germline gives CDR1 MGHDK, CDR2 SYGVNS. The CDR3 length is 16 residues. Trimming cost V 6 bases and J 0 bases; bases outside gene matches: 2. The CDR3 bases are TGTGCCAGCAGCGGGACTAGCGGGAGGTACCAAGAGACCCAGTACTTC. Its protein is CASSGTSGRYQETQYF.

This chain's CDR3 is CASSADRGRETQYF. In DNA, the CDR3 is TGTGCCAGCAGCGCCGACAGGGGCCGAGAGACCCAGTACTTC. The rearrangement uses TRBV9 and TRBJ2-5, with TRBD1 identical over 8 bases. Germline values: CDR1 SGDLS, CDR2 YYNGEE. The CDR3 runs to 14 residues. Trimming removed 3 bases from V and 4 bases from J; junction bases left unmatched: 5.

This chain uses TRBV29-1 with TRBJ2-6, with a tentative D call TRBD1 (6 bases). V was shortened by 6 bases and J by 1 base, with 13 bases between the two germline ends. This CDR3 has 15 residues. Germline V gene sequence: CDR1 SQVTM, CDR2 ANQGSEA. This CDR3 is CSVGFRGSGANVLTF. In DNA form, the CDR3 reads TGCAGCGTCGGGTTCAGGGGATCTGGGGCCAACGTCCTGACTTTC.

V usage is TRBV19 and J usage is TRBJ1-5; D is uncertain. The CDR3 consists of 13 residues. V lost 5 bases and J lost 5, with 10 bases in between. Germline CDR1 LNHDA, CDR2 SQIVND (reference sequence). CDR3 DNA: TGTGCCAGTAGTTTCGTCAGTCATCAGCCCCAGCATTTT. Translation: CASSFVSHQPQHF.